This TCR beta chain was found in a study of blood T cell repertoires in COVID-19. Across the study: COVID-19 samples, acute and convalescent, were from the United States, Italy and Spain. Sample material is recorded as cDNA or gDNA derived from T cells, B-cell-depleted T cells, or PBMCs.

The CDR3 totals 16 residues. Germline V gives CDR1 SGDLS, CDR2 YYNGEE. V was trimmed by 0 bases and J by 0 bases, leaving 10 bases between them. This clone has a single count. Per the study methods: Estimation of nucleated cell counts was performed using reference gene primer amplification. Clones were sequenced by immunoSEQ multiplex PCR, and TCRdb holds only the in-frame ones, with some missing. From that table come the V and J calls and clone size; the DNA was used to work out D and trimming. Here the sample spans 120,000 to 150,000 clones, roughly 88% being singletons. V usage is TRBV9 and J usage is TRBJ1-3, with D possibly being TRBD1 (5 bases). Sequenced sample: peripheral blood. This clonotype was obtained from a man aged 60 to 69 with active or convalescent COVID-19. The DNA of the CDR3 is TGTGCCAGCAGCGTAGGGGGCCGCAGCTCTGGAAACACCATATATTTT. Encoded protein: CASSVGGRSSGNTIYF. Looking up the rest from reference TRBV9 and TRBJ1-3 gives the full variable domain: DSGVTQTPKHLITATGQRVTLRCSPRSGDLSVYWYQQSLDQGLQFLIQYYNGEERAKGNILERFSAQQFPDLHSELNLSSLELGDSALYFCASSVGGRSSGNTIYFGEGSWLTVV.